The clone carrying this TCR beta chain showed up just once. As yet, its antigen is unknown. The sample is drawn from a study of cytomegalovirus exposure and HLA in healthy donors. Study outcomes and limitations: TCR beta sequences reportedly predicted most subjects' HLA-A and HLA-B alleles accurately. Later analysis suggested links between common viral pathogens and several top significant clusters. Sequencing probably produced one cluster of sequence variants that were highly shared.

Primers included in the PCR were 60 Vbeta and 13 Jbeta primers. Profiled with immunoSEQ multiplex PCR; TCRdb holds only in-frame clones, not every one. This table has some 130,000 clones, 77% appearing once. The CDR3 spans 16 residues. V lost 2 bases, J lost 7 bases, and 8 bases stayed unmatched. Germline V gene data show CDR1 as MNHEY and CDR2 as SMNVEV (reference sequence). The sequence derives from a male donor in good health and CMV-seropositive. The J gene is TRBJ1-6, the V gene TRBV27; TRBD1 matches at 7 bases. The material sequenced was PBMCs. Here the CDR3 DNA reads TGTGCCAGCAGTTTAGGAACAGGGGAATGGAATTCACCCCTCCACTTT. This gives the protein CASSLGTGEWNSPLHF.